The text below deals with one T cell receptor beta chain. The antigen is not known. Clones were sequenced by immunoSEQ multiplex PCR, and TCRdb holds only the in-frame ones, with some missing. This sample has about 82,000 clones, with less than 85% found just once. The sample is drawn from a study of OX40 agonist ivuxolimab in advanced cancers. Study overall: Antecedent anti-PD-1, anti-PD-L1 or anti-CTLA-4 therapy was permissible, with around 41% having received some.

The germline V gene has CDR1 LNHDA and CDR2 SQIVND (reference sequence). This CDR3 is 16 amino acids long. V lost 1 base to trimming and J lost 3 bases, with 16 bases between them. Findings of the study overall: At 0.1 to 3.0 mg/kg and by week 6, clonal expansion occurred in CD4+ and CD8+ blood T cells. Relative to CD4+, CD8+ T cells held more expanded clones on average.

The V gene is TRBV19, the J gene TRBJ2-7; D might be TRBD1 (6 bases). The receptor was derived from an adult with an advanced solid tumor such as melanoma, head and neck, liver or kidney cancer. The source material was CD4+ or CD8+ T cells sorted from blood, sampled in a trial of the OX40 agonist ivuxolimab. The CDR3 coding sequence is TGTGCCAGTAGTATAGTGAATACAGGGTTGGACTACGAGCAGTACTTC. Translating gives CASSIVNTGLDYEQYF. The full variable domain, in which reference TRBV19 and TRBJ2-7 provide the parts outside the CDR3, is DGGITQSPKYLFRKEGQNVTLSCEQNLNHDAMYWYRQDPGQGLRLIYYSQIVNDFQKGDIAEGYSVSREKKESFPLTVTSAQKNPTAFYLCASSIVNTGLDYEQYFGPGTRLTVT.